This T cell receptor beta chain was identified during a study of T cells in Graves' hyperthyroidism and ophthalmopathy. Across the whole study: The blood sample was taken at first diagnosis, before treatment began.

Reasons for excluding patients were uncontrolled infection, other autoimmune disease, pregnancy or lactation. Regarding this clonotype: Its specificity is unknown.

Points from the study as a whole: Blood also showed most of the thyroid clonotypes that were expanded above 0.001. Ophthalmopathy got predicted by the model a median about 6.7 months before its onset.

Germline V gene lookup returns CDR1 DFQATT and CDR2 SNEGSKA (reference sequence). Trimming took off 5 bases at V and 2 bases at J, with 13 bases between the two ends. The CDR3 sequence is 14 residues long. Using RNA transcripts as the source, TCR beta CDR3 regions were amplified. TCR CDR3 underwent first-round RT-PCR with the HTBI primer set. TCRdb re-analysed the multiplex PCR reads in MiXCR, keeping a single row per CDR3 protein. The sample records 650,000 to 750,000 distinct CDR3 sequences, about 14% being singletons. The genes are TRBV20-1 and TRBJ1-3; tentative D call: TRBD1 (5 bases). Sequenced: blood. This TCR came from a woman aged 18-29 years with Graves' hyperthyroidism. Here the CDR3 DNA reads TGCAGTGCTTTGACACAGGAAACTGGAAACACCATATATTTT. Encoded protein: CSALTQETGNTIYF.